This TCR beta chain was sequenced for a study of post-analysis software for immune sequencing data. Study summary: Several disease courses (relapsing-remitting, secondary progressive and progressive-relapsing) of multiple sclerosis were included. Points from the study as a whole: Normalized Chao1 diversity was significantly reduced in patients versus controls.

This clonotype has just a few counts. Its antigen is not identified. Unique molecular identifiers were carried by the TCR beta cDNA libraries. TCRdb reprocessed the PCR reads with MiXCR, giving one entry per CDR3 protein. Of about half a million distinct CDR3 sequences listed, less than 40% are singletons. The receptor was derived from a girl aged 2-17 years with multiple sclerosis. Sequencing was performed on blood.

CDR3 coding DNA: TGCAGTGCGGAGAAGGGACAGGGGGCTTGGGAGCAGTACTTC. Translation: CSAEKGQGAWEQYF. J is TRBJ2-7 and V is TRBV20-1; 12 bases line up with TRBD1. The germline V gene encodes CDR1 DFQATT and CDR2 SNEGSKA (reference sequence). The CDR3 is 14 residues long. V lost 6 bases to trimming and J lost 7 bases; unmatched junction nucleotides: 10.